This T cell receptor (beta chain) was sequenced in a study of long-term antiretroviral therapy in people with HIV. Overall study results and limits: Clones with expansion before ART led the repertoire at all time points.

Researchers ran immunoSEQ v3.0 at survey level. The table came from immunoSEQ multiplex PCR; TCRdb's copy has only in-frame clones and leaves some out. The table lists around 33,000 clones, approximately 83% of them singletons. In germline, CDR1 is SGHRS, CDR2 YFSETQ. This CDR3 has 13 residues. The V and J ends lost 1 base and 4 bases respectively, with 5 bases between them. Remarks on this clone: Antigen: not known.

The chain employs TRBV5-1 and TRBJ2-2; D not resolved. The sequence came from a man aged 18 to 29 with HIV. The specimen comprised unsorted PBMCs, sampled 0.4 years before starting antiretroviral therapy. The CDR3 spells CASSLLGTGELFF. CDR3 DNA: TGCGCCAGCAGCTTGCTGGGCACCGGGGAGCTGTTTTTT. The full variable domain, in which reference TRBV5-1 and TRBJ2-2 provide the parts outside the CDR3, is KAGVTQTPRYLIKTRGQQVTLSCSPISGHRSVSWYQQTPGQGLQFLFEYFSETQRNKGNFPGRFSGRQFSNSRSEMNVSTLELGDSALYLCASSLLGTGELFFGEGSRLTVL.